Below are 25 T cell receptor beta chains sequenced from a single sample in a study of blood T cell repertoires in COVID-19. The method was immunoSEQ multiplex PCR; TCRdb's version includes in-frame clones alone and lacks a portion of them. The sample has roughly 220,000 clones; almost 90% are singletons. The specimen was PBMCs or T cells enriched from blood (not recorded which). These receptors were collected from a woman aged 50 to 65 with acute COVID-19.

V and J are TRBV28 and TRBJ2-5, with 8 bases aligning to TRBD1. Trimming cost V 6 bases and J 5 bases; bases outside gene matches: 2. Germline CDR1 and CDR2: MDHEN and SYDVKM. The CDR3 length is 12 residues. The CDR3 DNA is TGTGCCAGCAGGACAGGGGAGGAGACCCAGTACTTC. Its translation is CASRTGEETQYF.

The chain recombines TRBV5-1 with TRBJ2-1, with D unclear. This CDR3 region has 11 residues. Between the trimmed V and J ends, which lost 4 bases and 4 bases, there was a span of 3 bases. The V gene's germline CDR1 is SGHRS and CDR2 YFSETQ. The CDR3 spells CASSQYNEQFF. Here the CDR3 DNA reads TGCGCCAGCAGCCAGTACAATGAGCAGTTCTTC.

The chain joins TRBV27 to TRBJ1-1; no clear D. CDR3 length equals 13 residues. From germline, CDR1 is MNHEY and CDR2 SMNVEV (reference sequence). The germline V and J ends were trimmed by 6 bases and 3 bases, with 11 bases remaining between them. DNA of the CDR3: TGTGCCAGCAGGTTGAGGATGGACACTGAAGCTTTCTTT. Translation gives CASRLRMDTEAFF.

The chain employs TRBV29-1 and TRBJ2-7; 11 bases map to TRBD2. CDR3 length: 17 amino acids. From germline, CDR1 is SQVTM and CDR2 ANQGSEA. Unmatched junction bases numbered 11, after V lost 4 bases and J lost 0 bases. CDR3 nucleotide sequence: TGCAGCGTTGTTTGGGGGACTAGCGGAGCAGTCTCCTACGAGCAGTACTTC. Translation: CSVVWGTSGAVSYEQYF.

The chain couples TRBV29-1 to TRBJ2-5; D may match TRBD1 or TRBD2 (6 bases each). The V gene's germline CDR1 is SQVTM and CDR2 ANQGSEA. The CDR3 sequence is 12 residues long. V was shortened by 7 bases and J by 2 bases, with 11 bases between the two germline ends. CDR3: CSGGARQETQYF. CDR3 nucleotide sequence: TGCAGCGGGGGGGCTCGACAAGAGACCCAGTACTTC.

The chain links TRBV6-5 to TRBJ2-7, with D hard to call. Germline V gene lookup returns CDR1 MNHEY and CDR2 SVGAGI. With 2 bases removed from V and 9 bases from J, the gap between germline ends came to 11 bases. This CDR3 spans 12 amino acids. CDR3 bases: TGTGCCAGCAGTTACGAAAGAGGCGGGCAGTACTTC. Translation: CASSYERGGQYF.

The chain is built from TRBV7-8 and TRBJ2-3; D is ambiguous. V dropped 7 bases and J dropped 0 bases, with 17 bases sitting between them. The CDR3 is 16 amino acids. The germline gives CDR1 SGHVS, CDR2 FQNEAQ. In DNA form, the CDR3 reads TGTGCCAGCAACTTCCTACCCCCACGGAGCACAGATACGCAGTATTTT. Its translation is CASNFLPPRSTDTQYF.

V is TRBV7-3 and J is TRBJ2-7; possibly TRBD2 for D (6 bases). There are 16 residues in the CDR3. V was cut by 6 bases and J by 3 bases, with 21 bases left in between. Germline V CDR1 and CDR2: SGHTA, FQGTGA. In DNA, the CDR3 is TGTGCCAGCAGGCCTCTGAGCGGGCAGGGTGGCTACGAGCAGTACTTC. Translating gives CASRPLSGQGGYEQYF.

J is TRBJ1-3 and V is TRBV6-1, with 8 bases that match TRBD1. V was clipped by 3 bases and J by 1 base; unmatched bases: 5. The germline CDR1 and CDR2 sequences are MNHNS and SASEGT. CDR3 length: 16 residues. This CDR3 reads CASSDWDRPSGNTIYF. The CDR3 DNA reads TGTGCCAGCAGTGACTGGGACAGGCCGTCTGGAAACACCATATATTTT.

This clone was recorded at least ten times. The chain employs TRBV7-8 and TRBJ1-5, with D possibly matching TRBD1 (6 bases). The CDR3 length is 15 residues. CDR1 is SGHVS, CDR2 FQNEAQ, per germline. Deletions cut 5 bases from V and 3 bases from J, with 14 bases between. Written as DNA, the CDR3 is TGTGCCAGCAGCCGGGGGAGGGGGAACAATCAGCCCCAGCATTTT. Amino acid sequence: CASSRGRGNNQPQHF.

The chain has TRBV5-1 and TRBJ2-7; the D is unclear. Germline assignment: CDR1 SGHRS and CDR2 YFSETQ. V was trimmed by 4 bases and J by 5 bases, leaving 22 bases between them. This CDR3 is 16 amino acids long. DNA for the CDR3: TGCGCCAGCAGCCCCAAGTTGACCTCACCAGGCGACGAGCAGTACTTC. This encodes CASSPKLTSPGDEQYF.

V usage is TRBV6-5 and J usage is TRBJ2-7; 8 bases match TRBD1. Trimming cost V 7 bases and J 0 bases; bases outside gene matches: 5. The germline CDR1 and CDR2 sequences are MNHEY and SVGAGI. The CDR3 spans 14 residues. CDR3 in DNA: TGTGCCAGCAAGGCAGGGGGCGGCTCCTACGAGCAGTACTTC. Translated, it gives CASKAGGGSYEQYF.

There are a few counts of this clone. CDR3 DNA sequence: TGTGCCAGCAGTGGGGGGAATTTGGCGAACACTGAAGCTTTCTTT. Amino acids: CASSGGNLANTEAFF. The rearrangement joins TRBV27 to TRBJ1-1; D may be TRBD1 (5 bases). The V end was cut by 5 bases, the J end by 1 base, with 14 bases between. The CDR3 extends over 15 amino acids. Germline values: CDR1 MNHEY, CDR2 SMNVEV (reference sequence).

The rearrangement uses TRBV7-9 and TRBJ1-1; TRBD1 is a possible D gene (5 bases). Germline assignment: CDR1 SEHNR and CDR2 FQNEAQ (reference sequence). The CDR3 has 15 residues. Trimming pared 5 bases from V and 3 bases from J, leaving 16 bases between. This CDR3 is CASSLRGQGDTEAFF. The CDR3 DNA reads TGTGCCAGCAGCCTGAGAGGCCAAGGGGACACTGAAGCTTTCTTT.

The chain is built from TRBV5-1 and TRBJ2-1, with D uncertain. V gave up 1 base and J gave up 0 bases, with 11 bases separating them. The CDR3 is 16 amino acids. In germline, CDR1 is SGHRS, CDR2 YFSETQ. CDR3: CASSLLGLSSYNEQFF. Written as DNA, the CDR3 is TGCGCCAGCAGCTTGTTGGGCCTGAGCTCCTACAATGAGCAGTTCTTC.

This clone was counted a single time. This sequence joins TRBV28 and TRBJ1-5, with D unclear. CDR3 size: 15 residues. The V and J ends lost 5 bases and 4 bases respectively, with 15 bases between them. Germline V CDR1 and CDR2: MDHEN, SYDVKM. CDR3 DNA: TGTGCCAGCAGTACCCACGGTGAAAAGAATCAGCCCCAGCATTTT. Its translation is CASSTHGEKNQPQHF.

J is TRBJ1-2 and V is TRBV30; TRBD1 is a possible D gene (5 bases). Deletions cut 5 bases from V and 2 bases from J, with 9 bases between. CDR1 and CDR2 (germline): GTSNPN, SVGIG (reference sequence). CDR3 length equals 12 residues. CDR3 sequence: CAWDSDNYGYTF. The CDR3 DNA is TGTGCCTGGGACAGTGACAACTATGGCTACACCTTC.

This clone was seen once. The chain is built from TRBV28 and TRBJ2-1; weak D call: TRBD2 (6 bases). The CDR3 is 15 residues long. V shed 4 bases and J shed 4 bases, with 14 bases lying between them. Germline values: CDR1 MDHEN, CDR2 SYDVKM. The CDR3 is CASSSSAGPYNEQFF. Written as DNA, the CDR3 is TGTGCCAGCAGTTCGTCGGCGGGGCCTTACAATGAGCAGTTCTTC. Using reference TRBV28 and TRBJ2-1 for the parts outside the CDR3, the full variable domain is DVKVTQSSRYLVKRTGEKVFLECVQDMDHENMFWYRQDPGLGLRLIYFSYDVKMKEKGDIPEGYSVSREKKERFSLILESASTNQTSMYLCASSSSAGPYNEQFFGPGTRLTVL.

This clone came up a few times. The genes are TRBV6-5 and TRBJ2-2, with D perhaps matching TRBD1 (6 bases). The length of the CDR3 is 14 residues. Germline values: CDR1 MNHEY, CDR2 SVGAGI. The ends were cut back, 7 bases at V and 8 bases at J, with 17 bases in the middle. CDR3 sequence: CASKTIGQLGELFF. DNA for the CDR3: TGTGCCAGCAAGACCATAGGACAGCTAGGGGAGCTGTTTTTT.

As for this clone: Additional DNA sequences in this sample encode the identical CDR3. CDR3 nucleotide sequence: TGTGCCAGCAGTTTCGGTGGGAACACTGAAGCTTTCTTT. It specifies CASSFGGNTEAFF. The chain links TRBV12-3 or TRBV12-4 to TRBJ1-1; unclear D gene. V was cut by 3 bases and J by 1 base, with 6 bases left in between. CDR3 size: 13 residues.

The chain employs TRBV27 and TRBJ2-2; TRBD1 matches at 10 bases. Per the germline V gene, CDR1 is MNHEY and CDR2 is SMNVEV (reference sequence). V lost 2 bases, J lost 3 bases, and 12 bases stayed unmatched. The CDR3 covers 19 residues. Written as DNA, the CDR3 is TGTGCCAGCAGTTTACGGGGACAGGGGTCCCTTACTGACACCGGGGAGCTGTTTTTT. Amino acid sequence: CASSLRGQGSLTDTGELFF.

The count of this clone is one. CDR3 sequence: CSVETSGTYEQYF. The CDR3 nucleotides read TGCAGCGTTGAGACTAGCGGGACCTACGAGCAGTACTTC. The V gene is TRBV29-1, the J gene TRBJ2-7, with 11 positions matching TRBD2. Unmatched junction bases numbered 0, after V lost 3 bases and J lost 2 bases. The CDR3 has 13 amino acids. The germline V gene encodes CDR1 SQVTM and CDR2 ANQGSEA.

The chain uses TRBV15 and TRBJ1-2; D is possibly TRBD1 (6 bases). This CDR3 spans 16 amino acids. Germline assignment: CDR1 LNHNV and CDR2 YYDKDF (reference sequence). The germline V and J ends were trimmed by 2 bases and 4 bases, with 17 bases remaining between them. The CDR3 DNA is TGTGCCACCAGCAGATGGACACAGGGAACTGGCTATGGCTACACCTTC. This sequence encodes CATSRWTQGTGYGYTF.

The chain recombines TRBV7-3 with TRBJ1-1; D possibly corresponds to TRBD1 (5 bases). Germline V gene data show CDR1 as SGHTA and CDR2 as FQGTGA. Trimming shortened V by 5 bases and J by 1 base, and 11 bases separated the two germline ends. The CDR3 sequence is 14 residues long. The CDR3 loop is CASSPGRGNTEAFF. The CDR3 coding sequence is TGTGCCAGCAGCCCAGGGAGGGGGAACACTGAAGCTTTCTTT. The whole variable domain, filled in from reference TRBV7-3 and TRBJ1-1, reads GAGVSQTPSNKVTEKGKYVELRCDPISGHTALYWYRQSLGQGPEFLIYFQGTGAADDSGLPNDRFFAVRPEGSVSTLKIQRTERGDSAVYLCASSPGRGNTEAFFGQGTRLTVV.

J is TRBJ2-1 and V is TRBV18; a weak D match, TRBD2 (5 bases). The germline V gene has CDR1 KGHSH and CDR2 LQKENI. V was cut by 2 bases and J by 6 bases, with 14 bases left in between. CDR3 length: 15 amino acids. CDR3 nucleotide sequence: TGTGCCAGCTCACCAGCCAGTCTGGCGGGCAATGAGCAGTTCTTC. Its translation: CASSPASLAGNEQFF.